The next 9 T cell receptor beta chains were all read from a single sample in a study of T cells in localized non-small cell lung cancer. Assay used: immunoSEQ multiplex PCR; TCRdb lists only in-frame clones, some missing. The repertoire holds about 26,000 clones, with roughly 80% as singletons. The input for sequencing was peripheral blood, taken before any cancer treatment. The receptors here all came from a man aged 35 to 69 with stage III squamous cell lung carcinoma.

J is TRBJ1-3 and V is TRBV7-8, with D uncertain. V lost 0 bases, J lost 0 bases, and 6 bases lay in between. Germline CDR1 reads SGHVS; CDR2 reads FQNEAQ. The CDR3 loop spans 15 amino acids. CDR3 protein: CASSLASDSGNTIYF. The CDR3 DNA sequence: TGTGCCAGCAGCTTAGCCTCTGACTCTGGAAACACCATATATTTT.

This clone was seen only a few times. The chain carries TRBV19 and TRBJ2-7, with D possibly called TRBD1 or TRBD2 (5 bases each). Between the trimmed V and J ends, which lost 10 bases and 5 bases, there was a span of 12 bases. Germline V gene data show CDR1 as LNHDA and CDR2 as SQIVND (reference sequence). The CDR3 length is 11 residues. This CDR3 reads CATSWGNEQYV. DNA of the CDR3: TGTGCCACCTCTTGGGGGAACGAGCAGTACGTC.

The rearrangement joins TRBV27 to TRBJ2-5; D unresolved. Germline CDR1 is MNHEY and CDR2 is SMNVEV (reference sequence). V was trimmed by 4 bases and J by 2 bases, leaving 2 bases between them. CDR3 length: 11 amino acids. CDR3 nucleotide sequence: TGTGCCAGCAGTTCTCAAGAGACCCAGTACTTC. Translation: CASSSQETQYF.

This chain uses TRBV27 with TRBJ2-1, with 10 bases that match TRBD1. The germline V gene has CDR1 MNHEY and CDR2 SMNVEV (reference sequence). Trimming at V came to 1 base and at J to 8 bases, leaving 8 bases not matched to a gene. This CDR3 spans 16 amino acids. DNA for the CDR3: TGTGCCAGCAGTTTATTGGTTGGGACAGGGGTCCATGAGCAGTTCTTC. Protein product: CASSLLVGTGVHEQFF.

The chain has TRBV19 and TRBJ1-2; possible D gene TRBD1, 6 bases. Germline V gene sequence: CDR1 LNHDA, CDR2 SQIVND (reference sequence). Trimming cost V 2 bases and J 6 bases, with 13 bases left between them. The CDR3 sequence is 14 residues long. CDR3 residues: CASSILGGGDGYTF. The DNA of the CDR3 is TGTGCCAGTAGTATACTAGGAGGGGGTGATGGCTACACCTTC. Full variable domain (missing parts from reference TRBV19 and TRBJ1-2): DGGITQSPKYLFRKEGQNVTLSCEQNLNHDAMYWYRQDPGQGLRLIYYSQIVNDFQKGDIAEGYSVSREKKESFPLTVTSAQKNPTAFYLCASSILGGGDGYTFGSGTRLTVV.

The rearrangement joins TRBV9 to TRBJ1-5, with a weak D call TRBD1 (5 bases). Trimming took off 0 bases at V and 6 bases at J, with 13 bases between the two ends. Per the germline V gene, CDR1 is SGDLS and CDR2 is YYNGEE. CDR3 size: 15 residues. The CDR3 DNA reads TGTGCCAGCAGCGTAGGGGACCGGGCCGCTCAGCCCCAGCATTTT. Protein product: CASSVGDRAAQPQHF.

The J gene is TRBJ1-3, the V gene TRBV10-3; perhaps TRBD1 as D (5 bases). Trimming removed 9 bases at V and 1 base at J, with 7 bases between. This CDR3 is built from 12 residues. In germline, CDR1 is ENHRY, CDR2 SYGVKD. CDR3 nucleotides: TGTGCCATGAGGGGTTCTGGAAACACCATATATTTT. Protein: CAMRGSGNTIYF.

This chain uses TRBV7-3 with TRBJ2-1; 9 bases are shared with TRBD2. Germline CDR1 reads SGHTA; CDR2 reads FQGTGA. CDR3 length: 14 residues. J gave up 9 bases and V 4 bases, and 7 bases lay outside the gene matches. The CDR3 reads CASSSSGGRSEQFF. CDR3 nucleotide sequence: TGTGCCAGCAGCTCCAGCGGGGGGCGGAGTGAGCAGTTCTTC.

This clone has a single count. V gene TRBV18 combines with J gene TRBJ2-3; TRBD1 is a possible D gene (6 bases). Trimming removed 2 bases at V and 0 bases at J, with 6 bases between. Germline loops: CDR1 KGHSH, CDR2 LQKENI. The length of the CDR3 is 14 residues. Written as DNA, the CDR3 is TGTGCCAGCTCACCAGGGGGCAGCACAGATACGCAGTATTTT. Its protein is CASSPGGSTDTQYF.